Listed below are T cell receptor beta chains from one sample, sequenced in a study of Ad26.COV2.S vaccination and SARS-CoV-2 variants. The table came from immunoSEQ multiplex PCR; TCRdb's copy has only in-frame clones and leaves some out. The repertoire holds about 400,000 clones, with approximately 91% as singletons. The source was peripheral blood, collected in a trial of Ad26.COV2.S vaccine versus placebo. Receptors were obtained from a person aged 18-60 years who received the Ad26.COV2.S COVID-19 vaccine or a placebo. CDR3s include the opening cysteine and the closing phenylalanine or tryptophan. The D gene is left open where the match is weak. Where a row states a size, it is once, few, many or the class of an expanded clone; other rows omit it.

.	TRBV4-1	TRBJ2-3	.	CASSQTGTGVVGTQYF	TGCGCCAGCAGCCAGACAGGGACGGGGGTAGTGGGTACGCAGTATTTT
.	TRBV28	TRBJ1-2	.	CASGTGQGLLGYTF	TGTGCCAGCGGTACAGGGCAGGGGCTTCTGGGCTACACCTTC
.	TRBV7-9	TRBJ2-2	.	CASRPGSTGELFF	TGTGCCAGCAGACCCGGGAGCACCGGGGAGCTGTTTTTT
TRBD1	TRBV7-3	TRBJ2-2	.	CASSLRGTGVYANTGELFF	TGTGCCAGCAGCTTAAGGGGAACAGGGGTGTACGCGAACACCGGGGAGCTGTTTTTT
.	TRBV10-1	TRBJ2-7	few	CASSDTSNYEQYF	TGCGCCAGCAGTGATACTAGTAACTACGAGCAGTACTTC
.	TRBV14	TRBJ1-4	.	CASSQARTRREKLFF	TGTGCCAGCAGCCAAGCTCGGACCCGGCGGGAAAAACTGTTTTTT
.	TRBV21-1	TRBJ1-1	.	CASSKASRRAFF	TGTGCCAGCAGCAAAGCATCTCGGAGGGCTTTCTTT
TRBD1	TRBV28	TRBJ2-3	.	CASRQQGSTDTQYF	TGTGCCAGCAGACAACAGGGGAGCACAGATACGCAGTATTTT
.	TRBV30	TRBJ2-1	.	CAWSVGSPGYNEQFF	TGTGCCTGGAGTGTAGGCTCTCCCGGGTACAATGAGCAGTTCTTC
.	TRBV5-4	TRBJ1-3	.	CASSTGGSGNTIYF	TGTGCCAGCAGTACTGGGGGCTCTGGAAACACCATATATTTT
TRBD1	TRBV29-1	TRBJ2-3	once	CSGGQGTDTQYF	TGCAGCGGCGGACAGGGGACAGATACGCAGTATTTT
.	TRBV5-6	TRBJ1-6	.	CASSYGRGGSPLHF	TGTGCCAGCAGTTACGGACGCGGCGGGTCACCCCTCCACTTT
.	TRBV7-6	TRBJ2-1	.	CASSTQGIGGDNEQFF	TGTGCCAGCAGCACCCAGGGGATCGGAGGGGACAATGAGCAGTTCTTC
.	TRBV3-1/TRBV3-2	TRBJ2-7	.	CASLLWGTRELQEQYF	TGTGCCAGCCTCCTTTGGGGGACCAGAGAACTACAAGAGCAGTACTTC
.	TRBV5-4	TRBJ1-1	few	CASSLKQTVDTEAFF	TGTGCCAGCAGCTTGAAGCAGACAGTCGACACTGAAGCTTTCTTT
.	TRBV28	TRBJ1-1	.	CASSLEGKAFF	TGTGCCAGCAGTTTAGAGGGAAAGGCTTTCTTT
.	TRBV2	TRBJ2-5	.	CASSPEGRGETQYF	TGTGCCAGCTCCCCGGAGGGGCGCGGGGAGACCCAGTACTTC
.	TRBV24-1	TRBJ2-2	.	CATSDSRTNTGELFF	TGTGCCACCAGTGATTCGCGCACGAACACCGGGGAGCTGTTTTTT
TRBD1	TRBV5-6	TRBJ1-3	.	CASRQTGVSGNTIYF	TGTGCCAGCAGACAAACAGGGGTCTCTGGAAACACCATATATTTT
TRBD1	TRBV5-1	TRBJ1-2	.	CASSLDQGEDGYTF	TGCGCCAGCAGCTTAGATCAGGGGGAAGATGGCTACACCTTC
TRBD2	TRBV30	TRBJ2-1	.	CAWNREGYNEQFF	TGTGCCTGGAACCGGGAGGGATACAATGAGCAGTTCTTC
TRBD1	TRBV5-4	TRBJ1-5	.	CASSLDRGDQPQHF	TGTGCCAGCAGCCTTGACAGGGGCGATCAGCCCCAGCATTTT
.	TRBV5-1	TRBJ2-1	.	CASSLEAQSSYNEQFF	TGCGCCAGCAGCTTGGAAGCGCAAAGCTCCTACAATGAGCAGTTCTTC
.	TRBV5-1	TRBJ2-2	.	CASSSRTTNTGELFF	TGCGCCAGCAGCTCCCGGACCACAAACACCGGGGAGCTGTTTTTT
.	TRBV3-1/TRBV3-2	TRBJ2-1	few	CASSPTMRDGYNEQFF	TGTGCCAGCAGCCCGACAATGAGAGACGGCTACAATGAGCAGTTCTTC
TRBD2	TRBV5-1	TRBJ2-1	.	CASSSLLAVNEQFF	TGCGCCAGCAGCTCACTGCTAGCGGTAAATGAGCAGTTCTTC
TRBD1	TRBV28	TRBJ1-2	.	CASSPPRDRGPGYTF	TGTGCCAGCAGTCCTCCCCGGGACAGGGGCCCTGGCTACACCTTC
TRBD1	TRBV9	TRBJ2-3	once	CASSSGGAGREDTQYF	TGTGCCAGCAGCTCAGGGGGCGCAGGACGAGAGGATACGCAGTATTTT
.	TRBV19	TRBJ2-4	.	CASSINSGLAKNIQYF	TGTGCCAGTAGTATTAATTCGGGACTAGCCAAAAACATTCAGTACTTC
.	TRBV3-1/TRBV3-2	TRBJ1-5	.	CASSQDAKSQPQHF	TGTGCCAGCAGCCAAGATGCGAAAAGTCAGCCCCAGCATTTT
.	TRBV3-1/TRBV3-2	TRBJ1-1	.	CASLGRSNTEAFF	TGTGCCAGCTTGGGCAGATCGAACACTGAAGCTTTCTTT
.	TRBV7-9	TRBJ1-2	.	CASSLQGRYGYTF	TGTGCCAGCAGCTTACAGGGTCGCTATGGCTACACCTTC
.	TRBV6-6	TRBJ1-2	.	CASSYPIGTYYGYTF	TGTGCCAGCAGTTACCCCATAGGAACTTACTATGGCTACACCTTC
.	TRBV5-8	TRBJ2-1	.	CASSLRRQNEQFF	TGTGCCAGCAGCTTGCGCCGACAGAATGAGCAGTTCTTC
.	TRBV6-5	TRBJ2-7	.	CASSPGGSYEQYF	TGTGCCAGCAGTCCCGGGGGCTCCTACGAGCAGTACTTC
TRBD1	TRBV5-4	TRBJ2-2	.	CASSFPGQGAIGELFF	TGTGCCAGCAGCTTCCCGGGACAGGGGGCGATCGGGGAGCTGTTTTTT
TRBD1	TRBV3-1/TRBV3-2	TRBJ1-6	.	CASSQGVNVGTGAGSPLHF	TGTGCCAGCAGCCAAGGGGTTAATGTCGGGACAGGGGCCGGTTCACCCCTCCACTTT
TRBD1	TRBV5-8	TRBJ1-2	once	CASSLAGRGLDGYTF	TGTGCCAGCAGCTTGGCGGGCAGGGGGCTGGATGGCTACACCTTC
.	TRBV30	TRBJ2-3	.	CAWSLGYSTDTQYF	TGTGCCTGGAGTTTGGGCTATAGCACAGATACGCAGTATTTT
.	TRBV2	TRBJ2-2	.	CASGRPNTGELFF	TGTGCCAGCGGCAGGCCCAACACCGGGGAGCTGTTTTTT